This record looks at one TCR beta chain sequence and its context. Clones were read by immunoSEQ multiplex PCR, and TCRdb kept only the in-frame ones, dropping some. This sample has a few million clones, with 90% to 95% found just once. The sample comes from a study of shared clonotypes between healthy human individuals. V shed 1 base and J shed 1 base, with 12 bases lying between them. Germline V lookup: CDR1 LGHNA, CDR2 YSLEER. CDR3 length equals 16 residues. The chain links TRBV4-3 to TRBJ2-3, with D tentatively TRBD1 or TRBD2 (5 bases each). This sequence was found in a young man in good health. Some clones in this sample may be carry-over from other donors' samples. The sample consisted of naive CD4+ T cells from PBMCs. Noted subset: CD45RA+ positively selected. CDR3 sequence reads: CASSQVWGPRTDTQYF. CDR3 coding DNA: TGCGCCAGCAGCCAAGTGTGGGGACCCCGCACAGATACGCAGTATTTT.